This entry lists 14 T cell receptor beta chains sequenced from one sample in a study of OX40 agonist ivuxolimab in advanced cancers. Sequenced by immunoSEQ multiplex PCR; TCRdb stores in-frame clones only, minus some. The sample consists of 25,000 to 30,000 clones, around four fifths of them appearing once. The material was CD4+ or CD8+ T cells sorted from blood, obtained in a trial of the OX40 agonist ivuxolimab. The receptors were sampled from an adult with an advanced solid tumor such as melanoma, head and neck, liver or kidney cancer.

This chain links TRBV7-9 with TRBJ2-5; the D is unclear. Per germline, CDR1 SEHNR and CDR2 FQNEAQ (reference sequence). V gave up 4 bases and J gave up 5 bases, with 8 bases separating them. The CDR3 is 12 residues long. The CDR3, as DNA: TGTGCCAGCAGCTCCCTAGGGGAGACCCAGTACTTC. As protein: CASSSLGETQYF. The full variable domain, completed using reference TRBV7-9 and TRBJ2-5, is DTGVSQNPRHKITKRGQNVTFRCDPISEHNRLYWYRQTLGQGPEFLTYFQNEAQLEKSRLLSDRFSAERPKGSFSTLEIQRTEQGDSAMYLCASSSLGETQYFGPGTRLLVL.

This sequence joins TRBV27 and TRBJ2-1; 9 bases align to TRBD2. Trimming removed 0 bases from V and 2 bases from J; junction bases left unmatched: 8. This CDR3 has 18 residues. Germline lookup yields CDR1 MNHEY and CDR2 SMNVEV (reference sequence). CDR3 residues: CASSLSRGGPTTYNEQFF. The CDR3 bases are TGTGCCAGCAGTTTATCGCGGGGGGGCCCTACCACCTACAATGAGCAGTTCTTC.

This clone has only a few counts. The same CDR3 can be traced to other DNA sequences in this sample. The genes are TRBV2 and TRBJ2-1; D is perhaps TRBD1 or TRBD2 (6 bases each). CDR1 SNHLY and CDR2 FYNNEI come from the germline V gene. The V end lost 6 bases, the J end lost 12 bases, and 18 bases lay between the germline ends. The CDR3 is made up of 13 amino acids. CDR3 residues: CASRGGVGGGQFF. The DNA for the CDR3 is TGTGCCAGCAGGGGGGGCGTGGGGGGCGGGCAGTTCTTC.

The chain combines TRBV7-2 with TRBJ2-7; 9 positions agree with TRBD1. Germline CDR1 and CDR2: SGHTA and FQGNSA. V lost 4 bases to trimming and J lost 4 bases; unmatched junction nucleotides: 14. The CDR3 has 17 amino acids. DNA for the CDR3: TGTGCCAGCAGCTCGGATCCCTTGGACAGGGGCATGTACGAGCAGTACTTC. Residues: CASSSDPLDRGMYEQYF.

This clone was recorded once. The chain couples TRBV27 to TRBJ2-7; 7 bases fit TRBD2. CDR1 is MNHEY and CDR2 is SMNVEV in the germline V gene (reference sequence). Unmatched junction bases numbered 5, after V lost 8 bases and J lost 4 bases. CDR3 length equals 12 residues. The CDR3 loop reads CASLGGSYEQYF. The CDR3 nucleotides are TGTGCCAGCCTCGGGGGGAGTTACGAGCAGTACTTC.

The V and J genes are TRBV10-3 and TRBJ1-2; no clear D. The CDR3 has 13 amino acids. V lost 3 bases, J lost 4 bases, and 9 bases lay in between. Germline CDR1 and CDR2: ENHRY and SYGVKD. CDR3 in DNA: TGTGCCATCAGTGACCCAGCAGGCTATGGCTACACCTTC. Translation: CAISDPAGYGYTF.

This clone was picked up a small number of times. The CDR3 coding sequence is TGTGCCAGCAGCTTGGGGACCTACGAGCAGTACTTC. It translates to CASSLGTYEQYF. The chain couples TRBV5-6 to TRBJ2-7; D call uncertain. The CDR3 covers 12 residues. V dropped 0 bases and J dropped 2 bases, with 3 bases sitting between them. From germline, CDR1 is SGHDT and CDR2 YYEEEE.

The J gene is TRBJ1-4, the V gene TRBV4-2, with 10 bases that match TRBD1. V lost 4 bases to trimming and J lost 7 bases; unmatched junction nucleotides: 9. Germline V CDR1 and CDR2: LGHNA, YNFKEQ. The CDR3 has 16 amino acids. The CDR3 here is CASSPGGGTGVEKLFF. In DNA form, the CDR3 reads TGTGCCAGCAGCCCAGGGGGTGGGACAGGGGTTGAAAAACTGTTTTTT.

This sequence joins TRBV9 and TRBJ1-2, with D perhaps TRBD1 (5 bases). V was pared by 4 bases and J by 0 bases, with 19 bases between. The CDR3 is 17 residues long. Germline CDR1 is SGDLS and CDR2 is YYNGEE. The CDR3 nucleotides are TGTGCCAGCAGCCCAGGCGGGGGTAGCACAGCTAACTATGGCTACACCTTC. It yields the protein CASSPGGGSTANYGYTF.

V usage is TRBV5-1 and J usage is TRBJ2-7; TRBD1 aligns across 9 bases. This CDR3 is built from 16 residues. V was pared by 2 bases and J by 5 bases, with 11 bases of the junction left unmatched. The V gene's germline CDR1 is SGHRS and CDR2 YFSETQ. CDR3 nucleotides: TGCGCCAGCAGCTTACTAGTCCGGGACAGGGATAACGAGCAGTACTTC. It translates to CASSLLVRDRDNEQYF.

In its sample, this clone was seen a few times. The rearrangement links TRBV5-4 to TRBJ1-1; D gene ambiguous. Trimming took off 4 bases at V and 6 bases at J, with 16 bases between the two ends. The CDR3 totals 14 residues. The V gene's germline CDR1 is SGHNT and CDR2 YYREEE (reference sequence). The CDR3 coding sequence is TGTGCCAGCAGCCAAGATCCCTCTAACGCTGAAGCTTTCTTT. This gives the protein CASSQDPSNAEAFF.

The chain has TRBV13 and TRBJ2-3; no reliable D call. CDR1 and CDR2 from the germline V gene are PRHDT and FYEKMQ (reference sequence). This CDR3 is 12 amino acids long. Trimming cost V 2 bases and J 4 bases, with 4 bases left between them. CDR3 DNA sequence: TGTGCCAGCAGCTTATCTGCAGATACGCAGTATTTT. It codes for CASSLSADTQYF.

This clone counts as medium-sized. The genes are TRBV14 and TRBJ1-1; no clear D. Germline V gene sequence: CDR1 SGHDN, CDR2 FVKESK. The V and J ends lost 7 bases and 4 bases respectively, with 13 bases between them. The CDR3 contains 13 residues. CDR3 sequence reads: CASKVGVSTEAFF. CDR3 nucleotide sequence: TGTGCCAGCAAGGTTGGGGTGAGCACTGAAGCTTTCTTT.

The chain employs TRBV5-6 and TRBJ2-7; tentatively, D is TRBD1 or TRBD2 (5 bases each). The CDR3 is 13 amino acids. From germline, CDR1 is SGHDT and CDR2 YYEEEE. With 6 bases removed from V and 3 bases from J, the gap between germline ends came to 13 bases. The CDR3 coding sequence is TGTGCCAGCACCCCTCCGGGGCACTACGAGCAGTACTTC. Translation: CASTPPGHYEQYF.